The clone carrying this T cell receptor beta chain showed up just a few times. Its antigen is still unknown. These data originate in a study of cytomegalovirus exposure and HLA in healthy donors. Study overall: A prior analysis found 117 million unique TCR beta sequences from around 180 million T cells.

The PCR used 60 Vbeta and 13 Jbeta primers. Data came from immunoSEQ multiplex PCR; TCRdb stores just in-frame clones and leaves some out. Among approximately 180,000 clones listed, 73% were seen once. Germline V gives CDR1 SGHTA, CDR2 FQGNSA. Trimming at V came to 4 bases and at J to 1 base, leaving 6 bases not matched to a gene. CDR3 length equals 15 residues. The study, taken as a whole, reports: Being productive about 87% or about 30% of the time was typical of most TCR beta V segments in an earlier analysis. There were reportedly fewer N-insertions in an Asian-associated ancestry cluster than the roughly 670-donor mean, in a later analysis. The authors later found TCR association rates varying by HLA locus, with DRB1 most and HLA-C fewest.

This sequence joins TRBV7-2 and TRBJ1-1; 7 bases align to TRBD1. Sequencing used PBMCs. The source of this sequence is a woman in her 30s in good health and CMV-seronegative. The chain's CDR3 is CASSSLRQGNTEAFF. The CDR3, as DNA: TGTGCCAGCAGCTCTCTTAGACAGGGGAACACTGAAGCTTTCTTT.